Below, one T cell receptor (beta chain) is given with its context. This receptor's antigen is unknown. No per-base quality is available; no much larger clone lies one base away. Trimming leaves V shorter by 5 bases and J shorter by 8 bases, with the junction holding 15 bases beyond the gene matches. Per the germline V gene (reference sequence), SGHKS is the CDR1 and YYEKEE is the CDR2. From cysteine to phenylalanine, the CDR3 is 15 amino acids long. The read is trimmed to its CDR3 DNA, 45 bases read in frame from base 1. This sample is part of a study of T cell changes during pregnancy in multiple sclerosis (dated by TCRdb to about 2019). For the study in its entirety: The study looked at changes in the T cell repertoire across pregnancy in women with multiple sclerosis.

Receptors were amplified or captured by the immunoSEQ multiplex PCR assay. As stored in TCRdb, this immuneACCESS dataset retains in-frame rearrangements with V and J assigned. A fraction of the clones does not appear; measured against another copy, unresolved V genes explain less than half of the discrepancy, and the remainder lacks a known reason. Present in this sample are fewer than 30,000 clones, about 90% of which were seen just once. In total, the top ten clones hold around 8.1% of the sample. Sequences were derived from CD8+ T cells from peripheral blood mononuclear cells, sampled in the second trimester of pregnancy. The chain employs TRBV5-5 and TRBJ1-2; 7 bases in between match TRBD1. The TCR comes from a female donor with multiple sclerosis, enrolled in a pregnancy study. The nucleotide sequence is TGTGCCAGCAGACCCTGGACAGGAGCCCACGAGGGCTACACCTTC. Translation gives CASRPWTGAHEGYTF.